The next 32 T cell receptor beta chains were all read from a single sample in a study of cytomegalovirus exposure and HLA in healthy donors. PCR primers comprised 60 Vbeta and 13 Jbeta primers. Profiled with immunoSEQ multiplex PCR; TCRdb holds only in-frame clones, not every one. Of about 110,000 clones in the sample, roughly 80% were seen once. Input material: PBMCs. Receptor source: a woman aged 25 to 45 in good health and CMV-seronegative.

This rearrangement joins TRBV30 to TRBJ2-1; 12 bases fit TRBD2. Germline V lookup: CDR1 GTSNPN, CDR2 SVGIG (reference sequence). There are 16 residues in the CDR3. V dropped 3 bases and J dropped 7; count of bases not matched to a gene: 10. This CDR3 reads CAWSLTSGSTRNEQFF. The DNA of the CDR3 is TGTGCCTGGAGCTTGACTAGCGGGAGTACCAGAAATGAGCAGTTCTTC.

This chain joins TRBV28 and TRBJ2-6; possibly TRBD1 for D (5 bases). The CDR3 runs 16 residues. Germline V gives CDR1 MDHEN, CDR2 SYDVKM. The V gene lost 1 base and the J gene lost 2 bases, with 9 bases spanning the gap. The CDR3: CASSLFRTPGANVLTF. Here the CDR3 DNA reads TGTGCCAGCAGTTTATTTCGGACACCTGGGGCCAACGTCCTGACTTTC.

V usage is TRBV4-2 and J usage is TRBJ2-3; tentatively, D is TRBD2 (5 bases). Germline assignment: CDR1 LGHNA and CDR2 YNFKEQ. V lost 0 bases and J 3 bases, leaving 16 bases between the germline ends. The CDR3 has 17 amino acids. CDR3 in DNA: TGTGCCAGCAGCCAAGACTACGGGCTAGCTTGGACAGATACGCAGTATTTT. This codes for CASSQDYGLAWTDTQYF.

V is TRBV29-1 and J is TRBJ2-3, with 8 positions matching TRBD1. The CDR3 contains 17 residues. Trimming took 0 bases from V and 2 from J; bases not matched to a gene: 10. CDR1 SQVTM and CDR2 ANQGSEA come from the germline V gene. CDR3 bases: TGCAGCGTTGAAGAGGGAGGACAGGGACACTACACAGATACGCAGTATTTT. It encodes CSVEEGGQGHYTDTQYF.

V usage is TRBV29-1 and J usage is TRBJ2-3, with 9 bases fitting TRBD1. Trimming took 1 base from V and 1 from J; bases not matched to a gene: 12. This CDR3 has 18 residues. Germline V gene sequence: CDR1 SQVTM, CDR2 ANQGSEA. The CDR3 region has the DNA TGCAGCGTTGAAGCCCCCGGGACAGGGACGGAGGGCACAGATACGCAGTATTTT. Translation: CSVEAPGTGTEGTDTQYF.

The chain recombines TRBV27 with TRBJ1-3, with D possibly being TRBD1 (6 bases). V was shortened by 5 bases and J by 2 bases, with 10 bases between the two germline ends. The V gene's germline CDR1 is MNHEY and CDR2 SMNVEV (reference sequence). The CDR3 runs to 14 residues. This CDR3 reads CASSLTGPGNTIYF. Written as DNA, the CDR3 is TGTGCCAGCAGTCTTACAGGGCCTGGAAACACCATATATTTT.

The rearrangement joins TRBV28 to TRBJ1-2, with a weak D call TRBD1 (5 bases). The germline CDR1 and CDR2 sequences are MDHEN and SYDVKM. The CDR3 runs to 15 residues. V shed 8 bases and J shed 4 bases, with 20 bases lying between them. The CDR3 nucleotides read TGTGCCAGCTACGCTATGGGGGAGGGACCCTATGGCTACACCTTC. The encoded protein is CASYAMGEGPYGYTF.

This clone was found a few times. The chain uses TRBV9 and TRBJ1-2; 8 bases fit TRBD1. Trimming removed 3 bases from V and 4 bases from J; junction bases left unmatched: 8. The CDR3 sequence is 15 residues long. The germline V gene encodes CDR1 SGDLS and CDR2 YYNGEE. The CDR3 sequence is CASSATDRGSYGYTF. The CDR3 DNA reads as TGTGCCAGCAGCGCGACCGACAGGGGTAGCTATGGCTACACCTTC.

The rearrangement uses TRBV28 and TRBJ2-1; possibly TRBD1 for D (6 bases). This CDR3 contains 15 residues. Looked up from germline, CDR1 is MDHEN and CDR2 is SYDVKM. V gave up 7 bases and J gave up 7 bases, with 20 bases separating them. The CDR3 DNA is TGTGCCAGCACCGAGACAGGCCCTTTAGAAAATGAGCAGTTCTTC. Its protein is CASTETGPLENEQFF.

This clone occurred a few times. This chain uses TRBV4-2 with TRBJ2-7; TRBD2 agrees at 7 bases. The V gene end was trimmed by 4 bases and the J gene end by 0 bases; junction bases not matched to a gene: 9. This CDR3 spans 16 amino acids. In germline, CDR1 is LGHNA, CDR2 YNFKEQ. The CDR3 sequence: CASSRALAESSYEQYF. The CDR3, as DNA: TGTGCCAGCAGCCGGGCCCTAGCGGAAAGCTCCTACGAGCAGTACTTC.

As DNA, the CDR3 is TGTGCCAGCAGCCCTCGGACAGGGTTTAATGAAAAACTGTTTTTT. Its protein product is CASSPRTGFNEKLFF. The rearrangement joins TRBV7-9 to TRBJ1-4; TRBD1 matches 8 bases. V lost 5 bases to trimming and J lost 4 bases; unmatched junction nucleotides: 6. The CDR3 spans 15 residues. CDR1 is SEHNR and CDR2 is FQNEAQ in the germline V gene (reference sequence).

The V gene is TRBV5-1, the J gene TRBJ1-3; D is perhaps TRBD1 (6 bases). Germline CDR1 SGHRS, CDR2 YFSETQ. Trimming took 3 bases from V and 0 from J, leaving 16 bases between them. The CDR3 length is 17 residues. The DNA of the CDR3 is TGCGCCAGCAGCTCGACTACACGGACAGACTCTGGAAACACCATATATTTT. It yields the protein CASSSTTRTDSGNTIYF.

This sequence joins TRBV18 and TRBJ1-4, with 7 bases that match TRBD1. The V and J ends lost 4 bases and 8 bases, in that order; junction bases with no gene match: 7. Germline V lookup: CDR1 KGHSH, CDR2 LQKENI. The CDR3 has 14 amino acids. Here the CDR3 reads CASSQTGFQEKLFF. The DNA for the CDR3 is TGTGCCAGCTCACAGACAGGGTTTCAAGAAAAACTGTTTTTT.

V gene TRBV29-1 combines with J gene TRBJ2-1, with TRBD2 matching 14 bases. Trimming at V came to 4 bases and at J to 4 bases, leaving 12 bases not matched to a gene. This CDR3 region has 18 residues. Germline V lookup: CDR1 SQVTM, CDR2 ANQGSEA. CDR3 nucleotides: TGCAGCGTTGGGGTTTATGGGACTAGCGGGAGTTGGTACAATGAGCAGTTCTTC. Translated, it gives CSVGVYGTSGSWYNEQFF.

CDR3 DNA sequence: TGCGCCAGCAGCCAAGCCCCCGTGGGAGGGCTCCACGAGCAGTACTTC. Protein: CASSQAPVGGLHEQYF. V and J are TRBV4-3 and TRBJ2-7; the match to TRBD2 covers 7 bases. With 1 base clipped from V and 5 bases from J, the junction kept 11 bases outside the gene matches. Per the germline V gene, CDR1 is LGHNA and CDR2 is YSLEER. This CDR3 region has 16 residues.

The chain recombines TRBV4-3 with TRBJ2-7; 11 positions agree with TRBD2. The CDR3 covers 17 residues. The trim removed 0 bases at V and 6 bases at J, leaving 10 bases unmatched. Germline assignment: CDR1 LGHNA and CDR2 YSLEER. As DNA, the CDR3 is TGCGCCAGCAGCCAAGATTTAGCGGGAGGGCTCTTTGGCGAGCAGTACTTC. It is translated as CASSQDLAGGLFGEQYF.

The chain uses TRBV2 and TRBJ2-1, with 10 bases lining up with TRBD2. The CDR3 has 15 amino acids. Losses at the gene ends were 5 bases for V and 5 bases for J; bases not matched to a gene: 6. Germline CDR1 SNHLY, CDR2 FYNNEI. CDR3 loop: CASSWSSGGHNEQFF. The DNA of the CDR3 is TGTGCCAGCAGTTGGTCTAGCGGGGGCCACAATGAGCAGTTCTTC.

The CDR3 region is CASSRTVMNTEAFF. The CDR3 DNA reads TGTGCCAGCAGCCGGACAGTTATGAACACTGAAGCTTTCTTT. This sequence joins TRBV5-4 and TRBJ1-1; a possible D gene is TRBD1 (6 bases). The germline CDR1 and CDR2 sequences are SGHNT and YYREEE (reference sequence). Trimming pared 4 bases from V and 0 bases from J, leaving 10 bases between. The CDR3 is 14 residues long.

J is TRBJ1-5 and V is TRBV7-9; no clear D gene. The CDR3 sequence is 13 residues long. Germline V gives CDR1 SEHNR, CDR2 FQNEAQ (reference sequence). V was shortened by 5 bases and J by 2 bases, with 7 bases between the two germline ends. CDR3: CASSNSGNQPQHF. CDR3 DNA sequence: TGTGCCAGCAGCAATAGTGGCAATCAGCCCCAGCATTTT.

J is TRBJ2-7 and V is TRBV11-3, with D possibly matching TRBD2 (5 bases). The CDR3 length is 15 residues. V was shortened by 1 base and J by 5 bases, with 15 bases between the two germline ends. Germline loops: CDR1 SGHNT, CDR2 YENEEA. This chain's CDR3 is CASSLAAGDGHEQYF. Written as DNA, the CDR3 is TGTGCCAGCAGCTTAGCCGCCGGGGATGGCCACGAGCAGTACTTC.

The rearrangement uses TRBV30 and TRBJ1-3; the match to TRBD1 covers 10 bases. CDR1 is GTSNPN and CDR2 is SVGIG in the germline V gene (reference sequence). The CDR3 length is 14 residues. The trim removed 0 bases at V and 6 bases at J, leaving 2 bases unmatched. The CDR3 nucleotides are TGTGCCTGGAGTGTAGGGACAGGGGAAAACACCATATATTTT. It translates to CAWSVGTGENTIYF.

The chain employs TRBV5-4 and TRBJ2-5, with 7 positions matching TRBD1. The J call may be wrong; the DNA end is better matched by TRBJ2-7. CDR1 is SGHNT and CDR2 is YYREEE in the germline V gene (reference sequence). The CDR3 has 14 residues. In DNA form, the CDR3 reads TGTGCCAGCAGCTTTATGACAGGGACCTACGAGCAGTACTTC. It encodes CASSFMTGTYEQYF.

In its sample, this clone was seen once. This chain connects TRBV28 to TRBJ2-5; D remains ambiguous. Between the trimmed V and J ends, which lost 4 bases and 4 bases, there was a span of 4 bases. The germline V gene has CDR1 MDHEN and CDR2 SYDVKM. This CDR3 contains 11 residues. The DNA of the CDR3 is TGTGCCAGCAGTTCTCGAGAGACCCAGTACTTC. Its protein is CASSSRETQYF. Drawing the rest from reference TRBV28 and TRBJ2-5, the complete variable domain is DVKVTQSSRYLVKRTGEKVFLECVQDMDHENMFWYRQDPGLGLRLIYFSYDVKMKEKGDIPEGYSVSREKKERFSLILESASTNQTSMYLCASSSRETQYFGPGTRLLVL.

The chain links TRBV4-1 to TRBJ2-1, with 7 bases fitting TRBD2. V was pared by 3 bases and J by 8 bases, with 10 bases of the junction left unmatched. Germline CDR1 is MGHRA and CDR2 is YSYEKL. The CDR3 consists of 15 residues. The CDR3: CASSHPAGEPHEQFF. CDR3 in DNA: TGCGCCAGCAGCCATCCCGCGGGGGAGCCCCATGAGCAGTTCTTC.

The chain recombines TRBV25-1 with TRBJ1-6; 8 nucleotides agree with TRBD1. Per germline, CDR1 MGHDK and CDR2 SYGVNS. With V trimmed by 6 bases and J by 0 bases, 4 bases remained unmatched. The length of the CDR3 is 16 residues. The CDR3 spells CASRGTGRSYNSPLHF. CDR3 bases: TGTGCCAGCAGGGGGACAGGCCGCTCCTATAATTCACCCCTCCACTTT.

On this clone itself: Mismatch with germline at one junction end may stem from a read error. The V call is TRBV29-1, the J call TRBJ2-7; D possibly corresponds to TRBD1 (6 bases). This CDR3 region has 14 residues. Germline loops: CDR1 SQVTM, CDR2 ANQGSEA. The chain's CDR3 is CSVEGEDRPYERYF. The CDR3 nucleotides read TGCAGCGTTGAGGGAGAGGACAGACCCTACGAGCGGTACTTC.

V gene TRBV5-8 combines with J gene TRBJ2-7; a weak D match, TRBD1 (5 bases). Deletions cut 6 bases from V and 1 base from J, with 14 bases between. The CDR3 is 14 residues long. Germline-derived CDR1 and CDR2 are SGHTS and YDEGEE. In nucleotides, the CDR3 is TGTGCCAGCATATTGGCCCCAGGGTCCTACGAGCAGTACTTC. Translating it yields CASILAPGSYEQYF.

The rearrangement uses TRBV6-6 and TRBJ1-5; 8 positions match TRBD1. From germline, CDR1 is MNHNY and CDR2 SVGAGI (reference sequence). Losses at the gene ends were 5 bases for V and 12 bases for J; bases not matched to a gene: 9. The CDR3 has 13 amino acids. The DNA for the CDR3 is TGTGCCAGCAGTCAGACAGGGGATGAATTCCAGCATTTT. Encoded protein: CASSQTGDEFQHF.

This chain joins TRBV30 and TRBJ2-7; 7 bases match TRBD2. There are 13 residues in the CDR3. V shed 8 bases, J shed 3 bases, and the junction held 10 bases outside the gene matches. The V gene's germline CDR1 is GTSNPN and CDR2 SVGIG (reference sequence). The CDR3 reads CARKGGGDYEQYF. The CDR3 DNA is TGTGCCCGAAAGGGTGGGGGGGACTACGAGCAGTACTTC.

This clone was detected only a few times. The chain links TRBV6-6 to TRBJ2-7, with a weak D call TRBD2 (6 bases). The germline V gene has CDR1 MNHNY and CDR2 SVGAGI (reference sequence). V shed 2 bases and J shed 9 bases, with 11 bases lying between them. The CDR3 has 12 residues. The chain's CDR3 is CASSYGGSGQYF. CDR3 nucleotide sequence: TGTGCCAGCAGTTACGGAGGGTCTGGGCAGTACTTC.

The rearrangement uses TRBV7-9 and TRBJ1-4; possibly TRBD1 for D (6 bases). The CDR3 extends over 15 amino acids. The germline V gene has CDR1 SEHNR and CDR2 FQNEAQ (reference sequence). Trimming left V 5 bases short and J 2 bases short, with 12 bases between. The CDR3 protein is CASSVTGSTNEKLFF. In DNA form, the CDR3 reads TGTGCCAGCAGCGTAACAGGGTCTACTAATGAAAAACTGTTTTTT. Drawing the rest from reference TRBV7-9 and TRBJ1-4, the complete variable domain is DTGVSQNPRHKITKRGQNVTFRCDPISEHNRLYWYRQTLGQGPEFLTYFQNEAQLEKSRLLSDRFSAERPKGSFSTLEIQRTEQGDSAMYLCASSVTGSTNEKLFFGSGTQLSVL.

The V call is TRBV6-6, the J call TRBJ1-5; 9 positions match TRBD1. Germline-derived CDR1 and CDR2 are MNHNY and SVGAGI (reference sequence). The CDR3 extends over 14 amino acids. Trimming removed 7 bases from V and 6 bases from J; junction bases left unmatched: 7. As DNA, the CDR3 is TGTGCCAGCAATACAGGGGGCTCTCCTCAGCCCCAGCATTTT. Residues: CASNTGGSPQPQHF.